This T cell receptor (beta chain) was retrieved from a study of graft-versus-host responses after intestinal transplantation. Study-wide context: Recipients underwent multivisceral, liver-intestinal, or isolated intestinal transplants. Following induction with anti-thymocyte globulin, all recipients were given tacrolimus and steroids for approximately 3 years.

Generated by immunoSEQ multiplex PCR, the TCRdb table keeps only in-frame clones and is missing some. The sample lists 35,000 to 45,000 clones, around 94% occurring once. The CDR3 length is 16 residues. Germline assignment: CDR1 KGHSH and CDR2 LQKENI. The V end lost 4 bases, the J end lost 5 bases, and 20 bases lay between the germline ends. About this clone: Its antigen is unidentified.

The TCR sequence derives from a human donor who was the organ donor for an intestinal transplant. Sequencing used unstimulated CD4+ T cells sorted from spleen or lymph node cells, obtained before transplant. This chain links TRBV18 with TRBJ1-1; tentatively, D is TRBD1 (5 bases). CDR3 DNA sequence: TGTGCCAGCTCACTGCAGAGGAGGCAGGGAGGAACTGAAGCTTTCTTT. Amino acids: CASSLQRRQGGTEAFF.